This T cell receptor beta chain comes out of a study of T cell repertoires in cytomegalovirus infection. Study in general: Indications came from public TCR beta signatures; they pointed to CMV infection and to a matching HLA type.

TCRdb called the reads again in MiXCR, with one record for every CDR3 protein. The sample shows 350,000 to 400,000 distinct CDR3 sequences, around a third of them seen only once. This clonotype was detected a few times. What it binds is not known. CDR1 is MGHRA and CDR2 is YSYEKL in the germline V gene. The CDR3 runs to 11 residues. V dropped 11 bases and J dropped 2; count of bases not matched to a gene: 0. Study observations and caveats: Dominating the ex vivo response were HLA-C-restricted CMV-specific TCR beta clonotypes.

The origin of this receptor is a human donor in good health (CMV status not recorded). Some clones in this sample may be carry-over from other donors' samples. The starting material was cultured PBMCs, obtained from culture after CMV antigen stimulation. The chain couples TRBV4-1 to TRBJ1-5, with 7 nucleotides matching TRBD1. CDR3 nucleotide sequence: TGCGCCGACAGGGGCAATCAGCCCCAGCATTTT. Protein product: CADRGNQPQHF.